The 28 T cell receptor beta chains listed next were all sequenced from one sample in a study of identical twins. In TCRdb, the 5' RACE reads were re-called with MiXCR into one record per CDR3 protein. The table shows around 1.7 million distinct CDR3 sequences, with about 32% occurring only once. Sequencing input: cord blood. The source is a newborn girl in good health.

In this sample, this clonotype turned up a few times. The chain recombines TRBV27 with TRBJ2-3; 12 nucleotides line up with TRBD2. J gave up 3 bases and V 8 bases, and 9 bases lay outside the gene matches. The germline V gene encodes CDR1 MNHEY and CDR2 SMNVEV (reference sequence). CDR3 size: 16 residues. Here the CDR3 DNA reads TGTGCCAGCTTATCCCCCACTAGCGGGGGGACAGATACGCAGTATTTT. Translating it yields CASLSPTSGGTDTQYF.

The gene calls are TRBV12-3 or TRBV12-4 and TRBJ1-5; 8 nucleotides align to TRBD1. This CDR3 spans 16 amino acids. V lost 6 bases and J lost 5; bases outside the gene matches: 12. This CDR3 is CASSPGTGVRDQPQHF. The CDR3 nucleotides are TGTGCCAGCAGCCCAGGGACAGGCGTCCGGGATCAGCCCCAGCATTTT.

This clonotype has more than one count but fewer than ten. The chain recombines TRBV6-5 with TRBJ2-1; unclear D gene. The CDR3 runs to 17 residues. V lost 4 bases and J 5 bases, leaving 21 bases between the germline ends. The germline CDR1 and CDR2 sequences are MNHEY and SVGAGI. Written as DNA, the CDR3 is TGTGCCAGCAGTTCATCCGGACCCACACAACCCAACAATGAGCAGTTCTTC. It is translated as CASSSSGPTQPNNEQFF.

This clonotype was observed a few times. V gene TRBV7-6 combines with J gene TRBJ2-5, with D possibly TRBD2 on 5 matching bases. V was pared by 0 bases and J by 11 bases, with 19 bases between. The CDR3 runs to 15 residues. Germline lookup yields CDR1 SGHVS and CDR2 FNYEAQ. The CDR3 sequence: CASSLARGLRGEQYF. The CDR3 DNA reads as TGTGCCAGCAGCTTAGCACGCGGGTTGCGTGGTGAGCAGTACTTC.

This clonotype showed up just a few times. The CDR3 sequence is CASSPTDRYNYGYTF. The CDR3 bases are TGTGCCAGCTCACCCACGGACCGCTATAACTATGGCTACACCTTC. This rearrangement joins TRBV18 to TRBJ1-2; D unclear. CDR3 length equals 15 residues. Germline-derived CDR1 and CDR2 are KGHSH and LQKENI. V was cut by 3 bases and J by 1 base, with 12 bases left in between.

The V call is TRBV27, the J call TRBJ2-3; 7 nucleotides line up with TRBD1. The CDR3 consists of 20 residues. Germline-derived CDR1 and CDR2 are MNHEY and SMNVEV (reference sequence). Trimming took 5 bases from V and 1 from J; bases not matched to a gene: 21. Here the CDR3 DNA reads TGTGCCAGCAGTCCCCGAGCCCGTTTGAAGGGGGCGGAGGGCACAGATACGCAGTATTTT. This codes for CASSPRARLKGAEGTDTQYF.

This chain uses TRBV9 with TRBJ2-2; 11 nucleotides agree with TRBD2. Trimming cost V 1 base and J 1 base; bases outside gene matches: 0. The germline CDR1 and CDR2 sequences are SGDLS and YYNGEE. The CDR3 is 16 amino acids. The CDR3 region has the DNA TGTGCCAGCAGCGTACTAGCGGGAGGGAACACCGGGGAGCTGTTTTTT. Protein product: CASSVLAGGNTGELFF.

This chain links TRBV20-1 with TRBJ1-5; 8 nucleotides agree with TRBD1. J was trimmed by 3 bases and V by 3 bases; bases with no gene match: 7. Germline V lookup: CDR1 DFQATT, CDR2 SNEGSKA (reference sequence). This CDR3 comprises 15 residues. For the CDR3, the DNA is TGCAGTGCTAGGGCCGACAGGGGTTACAATCAGCCCCAGCATTTT. Translating gives CSARADRGYNQPQHF.

The chain has TRBV24-1 and TRBJ2-5, with D possibly being TRBD1 or TRBD2 (6 bases each). Germline values: CDR1 KGHDR, CDR2 SFDVKD. Trimming took 6 bases from V and 4 from J, leaving 17 bases between them. This CDR3 is 15 amino acids long. The CDR3 loop is CATSHKGGNRETQYF. The CDR3 DNA reads TGTGCCACCAGTCATAAGGGGGGCAATCGAGAGACCCAGTACTTC.

The table lists this clonotype with a few counts. V gene TRBV20-1 combines with J gene TRBJ1-2, with 8 bases lining up with TRBD1. CDR3 length equals 13 residues. With V trimmed by 5 bases and J by 4 bases, 6 bases remained unmatched. Germline V lookup: CDR1 DFQATT, CDR2 SNEGSKA (reference sequence). In DNA form, the CDR3 reads TGCAGTGCTCCCGACAGGGGAAGCTATGGCTACACCTTC. Translated, it gives CSAPDRGSYGYTF.

This clonotype was counted many times. CDR3 in DNA: TGTGCCAGCAGCTCAAGCCCCGACAAGGATGGAAACTATGGCTACACCTTC. Its protein is CASSSSPDKDGNYGYTF. The rearrangement links TRBV7-9 to TRBJ1-2; D ambiguous. Germline CDR1 and CDR2: SEHNR and FQNEAQ (reference sequence). CDR3 length: 17 amino acids. Trimming pared 4 bases from V and 2 bases from J, leaving 20 bases between. Complete variable domain (other parts from reference TRBV7-9 and TRBJ1-2): DTGVSQNPRHKITKRGQNVTFRCDPISEHNRLYWYRQTLGQGPEFLTYFQNEAQLEKSRLLSDRFSAERPKGSFSTLEIQRTEQGDSAMYLCASSSSPDKDGNYGYTFGSGTRLTVV.

This clonotype was counted a few times. CDR3: CASSSSGTGGNTIYF. The CDR3 DNA sequence: TGTGCCAGCAGCTCTTCTGGGACCGGTGGAAACACCATATATTTT. The chain is built from TRBV9 and TRBJ1-3, with D perhaps TRBD1 (5 bases). Germline assignment: CDR1 SGDLS and CDR2 YYNGEE. This CDR3 contains 15 residues. The V gene lost 4 bases and the J gene lost 3 bases, with 14 bases spanning the gap.

In this sample, this clonotype turned up a few times. This chain joins TRBV4-1 and TRBJ1-1; D is possibly TRBD1 (6 bases). This CDR3 spans 17 amino acids. The ends were cut back, 4 bases at V and 3 bases at J, with 21 bases in the middle. Germline lookup yields CDR1 MGHRA and CDR2 YSYEKL. CDR3: CASSRVYREGRDTEAFF. The CDR3 nucleotides read TGCGCCAGCAGCCGCGTTTACAGGGAGGGAAGGGACACTGAAGCTTTCTTT.

This clonotype was seen only a few times. V is TRBV5-6 and J is TRBJ2-7; 7 bases agree with TRBD1. Germline V gene data show CDR1 as SGHDT and CDR2 as YYEEEE. With V trimmed by 4 bases and J by 2 bases, 3 bases remained unmatched. The CDR3 loop spans 13 amino acids. The CDR3 here is CASSHRGAYEQYF. CDR3 sequence (DNA): TGTGCCAGCAGCCACAGGGGTGCCTACGAGCAGTACTTC. Full variable domain (outside the CDR3, taken from reference TRBV5-6 and TRBJ2-7): DAGVTQSPTHLIKTRGQQVTLRCSPKSGHDTVSWYQQALGQGPQFIFQYYEEEERQRGNFPDRFSGHQFPNYSSELNVNALLLGDSALYLCASSHRGAYEQYFGPGTRLTVT.

The chain carries TRBV20-1 and TRBJ1-5, with TRBD1 matching over 9 bases. This CDR3 has 13 residues. The V gene end was trimmed by 5 bases and the J gene end by 6 bases; junction bases not matched to a gene: 5. Germline-derived CDR1 and CDR2 are DFQATT and SNEGSKA (reference sequence). This CDR3 reads CSAVDRGVQPQHF. Written as DNA, the CDR3 is TGCAGTGCTGTCGACAGGGGGGTTCAGCCCCAGCATTTT.

This clonotype was seen repeatedly, ten times or more. This sequence joins TRBV12-3 or TRBV12-4 and TRBJ1-1; weak D call: TRBD1 (6 bases). CDR3 size: 13 residues. With 3 bases removed from V and 3 bases from J, the gap between germline ends came to 8 bases. Here the CDR3 DNA reads TGTGCCAGCAGTTTGGGGGCTGACACTGAAGCTTTCTTT. It translates to CASSLGADTEAFF.

The J gene is TRBJ2-3, the V gene TRBV11-2; D gene unclear. CDR1 and CDR2 (germline): SGHAT, FQNNGV. The germline V and J ends were trimmed by 2 bases and 0 bases, with 15 bases remaining between them. This CDR3 is built from 17 residues. CDR3 in DNA: TGTGCCAGCAGCTTAAGTCGCGTGCTAGGTAGCACAGATACGCAGTATTTT. The encoded protein is CASSLSRVLGSTDTQYF.

The CDR3 loop is CASRVGQSSYEQYF. The CDR3 nucleotides are TGTGCCAGCAGAGTGGGACAGAGCTCCTACGAGCAGTACTTC. The chain combines TRBV12-3 or TRBV12-4 with TRBJ2-7; TRBD1 matches at 7 bases. The V and J ends lost 6 bases and 0 bases, in that order; junction bases with no gene match: 5. CDR3 length: 14 residues.

The chain has TRBV20-1 and TRBJ2-5; 7 bases line up with TRBD1. Germline values: CDR1 DFQATT, CDR2 SNEGSKA (reference sequence). The trim removed 6 bases at V and 11 bases at J, leaving 15 bases unmatched. There are 13 residues in the CDR3. This CDR3 reads CSAPTGYPWEQYF. The CDR3 region has the DNA TGCAGTGCCCCGACAGGGTACCCTTGGGAGCAGTACTTC.

The chain links TRBV15 to TRBJ1-1; D is ambiguous. V was clipped by 0 bases and J by 4 bases, with 12 bases between them. CDR1 is LNHNV and CDR2 is YYDKDF in the germline V gene (reference sequence). The CDR3 totals 15 residues. CDR3 loop: CATSRDGGVGTEAFF. The CDR3 nucleotides read TGTGCCACCAGCAGAGATGGCGGGGTGGGCACTGAAGCTTTCTTT.

This clonotype was seen repeatedly, ten times or more. This chain connects TRBV13 to TRBJ2-1; no firm D call. The V end was cut by 5 bases, the J end by 4 bases, with 9 bases between. The germline V gene encodes CDR1 PRHDT and CDR2 FYEKMQ (reference sequence). The CDR3 is 13 residues long. CDR3 sequence reads: CASSGDGYNEQFF. The DNA of the CDR3 is TGTGCCAGCAGCGGAGATGGGTACAATGAGCAGTTCTTC.

With respect to this clonotype: This may arise from a read error, as a much more abundant clone is one base away. This chain links TRBV27 with TRBJ2-1; 8 nucleotides match TRBD1. CDR1 and CDR2 (germline): MNHEY, SMNVEV (reference sequence). The CDR3 length is 12 residues. The V and J ends lost 6 bases and 13 bases, in that order; junction bases with no gene match: 8. CDR3 nucleotides: TGTGCCAGCAGACAGGGGGAAGAGACCCAGTTCTTC. Protein product: CASRQGEETQFF.

The chain links TRBV11-1 to TRBJ2-7, with 10 bases aligning to TRBD1. Germline V gives CDR1 SGHAT, CDR2 FQDESV (reference sequence). V lost 6 bases to trimming and J lost 7 bases; unmatched junction nucleotides: 12. The CDR3 sequence is 15 residues long. The DNA for the CDR3 is TGTGCCAGCAGTTCAGGACAGGGGGTAGTCAATGAGCAGTACTTC. The encoded protein is CASSSGQGVVNEQYF.

This clonotype was detected only a few times. The chain uses TRBV7-2 and TRBJ2-1; unclear D gene. The CDR3 sequence is 14 residues long. The V end lost 4 bases, the J end lost 10 bases, and 17 bases lay between the germline ends. Germline V CDR1 and CDR2: SGHTA, FQGNSA. The CDR3 nucleotides are TGTGCCAGCAGCTCTTATAGAGCGTTATGGGAGCAGTTCTTC. It yields the protein CASSSYRALWEQFF. The full variable domain, in which reference TRBV7-2 and TRBJ2-1 provide the parts outside the CDR3, is GAGVSQSPSNKVTEKGKDVELRCDPISGHTALYWYRQSLGQGLEFLIYFQGNSAPDKSGLPSDRFSAERTGGSVSTLTIQRTQQEDSAVYLCASSSYRALWEQFFGPGTRLTVL.

The rearrangement joins TRBV27 to TRBJ1-1; 7 bases are shared with TRBD1. Per germline, CDR1 MNHEY and CDR2 SMNVEV (reference sequence). This CDR3 is built from 13 residues. After removal of 4 bases from V and 8 bases from J, the junction contained 7 bases not matched to a gene. Here the CDR3 reads CASSYIQGTEAFF. The CDR3 DNA follows: TGTGCCAGCAGTTATATACAGGGGACCGAAGCTTTCTTT.

Here the CDR3 DNA reads TGCAGTGCTAGAGACTTACCCTCATCAGGTTCACCCCTCCACTTT. Translated, it gives CSARDLPSSGSPLHF. The J gene is TRBJ1-6, the V gene TRBV20-1; D unclear. The CDR3 is 15 residues long. Germline CDR1 DFQATT, CDR2 SNEGSKA (reference sequence). Trimming cost V 0 bases and J 9 bases, with 15 bases left between them.

This clonotype was observed a handful of times. This rearrangement joins TRBV12-3 or TRBV12-4 to TRBJ1-6, with D perhaps matching TRBD1 (6 bases). The V end was cut by 0 bases, the J end by 13 bases, with 10 bases between. The CDR3 length is 13 residues. The CDR3 is CASSLAEGGPLHF. The CDR3 nucleotides are TGTGCCAGCAGTTTAGCGGAGGGGGGGCCCCTCCACTTT.

This clonotype was detected a few times. This chain joins TRBV28 and TRBJ2-7, with TRBD2 matching 8 bases. The ends lost 5 bases at V and 1 base at J; junction bases unmatched: 7. The CDR3 is 15 residues long. CDR1 is MDHEN and CDR2 is SYDVKM in the germline V gene. This CDR3 reads CASSRGLEGSYEQYF. For the CDR3, the DNA is TGTGCCAGCAGTCGGGGACTAGAGGGGTCCTACGAGCAGTACTTC.